This T cell receptor beta chain was identified during a study of shared clonotypes between healthy human individuals. CDR1 and CDR2 from the germline V gene are LNHNV and YYDKDF (reference sequence). The germline V and J ends were trimmed by 1 base and 2 bases, with 6 bases remaining between them. The CDR3 totals 14 residues. TCRdb's table, derived via immunoSEQ multiplex PCR, lists solely in-frame clones and lacks some. The sample yields some 700,000 clones, 90% seen once. The J gene is TRBJ1-5, the V gene TRBV15; no firm D call. This receptor was obtained from a young man in good health. Some clones in this sample may be carry-over from other donors' samples. The sequencing sample was made of memory CD8+ T cells from PBMCs. Subset specified: CD45RO+ cells pooled with CCR7-negative TemRA cells. As DNA, the CDR3 is TGTGCCACCAGCAGAGCTGAAGGCAATCAGCCCCAGCATTTT. Its protein is CATSRAEGNQPQHF.